This T cell receptor (beta chain) was sequenced during a study of T-cell reconstitution after alpha-beta-depleted transplantation in children. Unique molecular identifiers were built into the TCRbeta library. A single record per CDR3 protein comes from TCRdb applying MiXCR to the PCR reads. The sample yields about 410,000 distinct CDR3 sequences, approximately 20% seen once. The CDR3 extends over 11 amino acids. With 7 bases removed from V and 3 bases from J, the gap between germline ends came to 10 bases. Germline-derived CDR1 and CDR2 are DFQATT and SNEGSKA (reference sequence). The V call is TRBV20-1, the J call TRBJ2-7; D ambiguous. The sequence was collected from a human donor who donated a stem cell graft to a child with acute myeloid leukemia. The source material was PBMCs from the stem cell graft donor, sampled from the stem cell graft. The CDR3, as DNA: TGCAGTGGCCAGAGCTACTACGAGCAGTACTTC. This gives the protein CSGQSYYEQYF.